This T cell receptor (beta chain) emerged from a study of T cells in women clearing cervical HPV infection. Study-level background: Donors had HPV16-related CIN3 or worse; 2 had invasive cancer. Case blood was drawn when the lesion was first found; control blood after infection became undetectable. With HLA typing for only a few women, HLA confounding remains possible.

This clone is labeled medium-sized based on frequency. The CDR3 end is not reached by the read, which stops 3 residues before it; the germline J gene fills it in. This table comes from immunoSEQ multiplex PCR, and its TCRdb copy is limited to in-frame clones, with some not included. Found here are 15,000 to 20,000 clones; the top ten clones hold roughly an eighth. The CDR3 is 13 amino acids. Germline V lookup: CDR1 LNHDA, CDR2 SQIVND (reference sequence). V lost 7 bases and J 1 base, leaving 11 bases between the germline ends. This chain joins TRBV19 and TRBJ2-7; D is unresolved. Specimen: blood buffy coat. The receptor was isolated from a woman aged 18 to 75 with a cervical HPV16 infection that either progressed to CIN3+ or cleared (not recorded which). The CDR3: CASTPPQSYEQYF. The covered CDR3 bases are TGTGCCAGTACCCCCCCACAGTCCTACGAG.